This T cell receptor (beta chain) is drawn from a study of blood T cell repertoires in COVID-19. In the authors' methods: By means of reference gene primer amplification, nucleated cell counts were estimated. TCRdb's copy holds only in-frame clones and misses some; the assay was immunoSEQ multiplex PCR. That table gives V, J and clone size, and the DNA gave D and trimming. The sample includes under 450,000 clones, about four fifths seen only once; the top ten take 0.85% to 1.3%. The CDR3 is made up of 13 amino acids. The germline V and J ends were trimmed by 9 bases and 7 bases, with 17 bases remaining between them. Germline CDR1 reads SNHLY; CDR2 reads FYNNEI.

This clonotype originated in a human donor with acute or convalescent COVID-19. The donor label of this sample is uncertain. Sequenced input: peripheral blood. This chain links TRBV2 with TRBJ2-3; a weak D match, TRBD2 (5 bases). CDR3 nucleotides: TGTGCCAGTGGGGTGGGAGTGGCTTATACGCAGTATTTT. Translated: CASGVGVAYTQYF.